The 26 T cell receptor beta chains below were found in one sample sequenced in a study of blood T cells in healthy people across ages. Using a J-beta primer mix together with a sample-barcoded 5' primer, a second PCR was run for roughly 7 to 12 cycles. TCRdb re-derived calls from the 5' RACE reads in MiXCR, one entry per CDR3 protein. The profile shows about 1.4 million distinct CDR3 sequences, roughly 64% of them singletons. Sequencing used blood. The source of these receptors is a man in his late teens or twenties in good health.

The gene calls are TRBV18 and TRBJ2-5; 9 bases align to TRBD1. This CDR3 comprises 15 residues. Unmatched junction bases numbered 5, after V lost 1 base and J lost 5 bases. CDR1 is KGHSH and CDR2 is LQKENI in the germline V gene. The CDR3 loop reads CASSPLNGQGETQYF. CDR3 nucleotides: TGTGCCAGCTCACCACTGAACGGACAGGGGGAGACCCAGTACTTC.

This clonotype was observed a few times. The V gene is TRBV5-4, the J gene TRBJ2-3; D is unclear. From germline, CDR1 is SGHNT and CDR2 YYREEE (reference sequence). The length of the CDR3 is 13 residues. V shed 6 bases and J shed 1 base, with 9 bases lying between them. The CDR3 DNA reads as TGTGCCAGCAACCTCGGCCGCACAGATACGCAGTATTTT. Amino acids: CASNLGRTDTQYF.

The chain recombines TRBV4-1 with TRBJ2-1; D is perhaps TRBD1 or TRBD2 (5 bases each). Germline V gene sequence: CDR1 MGHRA, CDR2 YSYEKL. Trimming pared 3 bases from V and 7 bases from J, leaving 16 bases between. This CDR3 has 15 amino acids. CDR3 DNA sequence: TGCGCCAGCAGCCATCAGACGGGGCGTTTAAATGAGCAGTTCTTC. This encodes CASSHQTGRLNEQFF.

This chain joins TRBV11-2 and TRBJ2-1; D is unresolved. Between the trimmed V and J ends, which lost 5 bases and 8 bases, there was a span of 10 bases. The germline gives CDR1 SGHAT, CDR2 FQNNGV. The CDR3 totals 12 residues. CDR3 residues: CASSGYFDEQFF. Here the CDR3 DNA reads TGTGCCAGCAGCGGTTATTTCGATGAGCAGTTCTTC.

V gene TRBV20-1 combines with J gene TRBJ2-7; D is possibly TRBD1 (6 bases). The V and J ends lost 5 bases and 2 bases respectively, with 13 bases between them. Germline V gene sequence: CDR1 DFQATT, CDR2 SNEGSKA (reference sequence). CDR3 length: 13 amino acids. The CDR3 region is CSADHRETYEQYF. The CDR3 coding sequence is TGCAGTGCTGACCACAGGGAAACCTACGAGCAGTACTTC.

The rearrangement links TRBV6-2 or TRBV6-3 to TRBJ2-7; no firm D call. Trimming stripped 0 bases from V and 0 bases from J, with 12 bases between. Germline V lookup: CDR1 MNHEY, CDR2 SVGEGT. The CDR3 has 16 amino acids. In DNA, the CDR3 is TGTGCCAGCAGTTACTCGCGGCAGAGGACCTCCTACGAGCAGTACTTC. It translates to CASSYSRQRTSYEQYF.

The CDR3 reads CASSQDPRTRDSEQYF. The CDR3 DNA follows: TGCGCCAGCAGCCAAGATCCACGGACGAGGGACAGCGAGCAGTACTTC. The rearrangement uses TRBV4-1 and TRBJ2-7, with 7 bases matching TRBD1. Trimming at V came to 0 bases and at J to 6 bases, leaving 11 bases not matched to a gene. Germline V gives CDR1 MGHRA, CDR2 YSYEKL. There are 16 residues in the CDR3.

This clonotype was recorded only once. The chain links TRBV4-2 to TRBJ1-1; TRBD1 is a possible D gene (5 bases). V lost 3 bases and J lost 6, with 17 bases in between. Per germline, CDR1 LGHNA and CDR2 YNFKEQ. The CDR3 spans 15 residues. The CDR3 reads CASSQLAGRLAEAFF. The CDR3 DNA reads TGTGCCAGCAGCCAGCTGGCAGGGAGGCTGGCTGAAGCTTTCTTT.

V and J are TRBV15 and TRBJ1-5; D unresolved. CDR1 and CDR2 from the germline V gene are LNHNV and YYDKDF (reference sequence). This CDR3 spans 12 amino acids. V lost 1 base and J 11 bases, leaving 9 bases between the germline ends. The CDR3 loop reads CATSRVGIAQHF. The CDR3 nucleotides are TGTGCCACCAGCAGAGTCGGCATAGCCCAGCATTTT. Based on the CDR3 plus reference TRBV15 and TRBJ1-5, the full variable domain is DAMVIQNPRYQVTQFGKPVTLSCSQTLNHNVMYWYQQKSSQAPKLLFHYYDKDFNNEADTPDNFQSRRPNTSFCFLDIRSPGLGDTAMYLCATSRVGIAQHFGDGTRLSIL.

The rearrangement uses TRBV6-1 and TRBJ2-7; D not resolved. The V end lost 1 base, the J end lost 7 bases, and 8 bases lay between the germline ends. This CDR3 spans 12 amino acids. The V gene's germline CDR1 is MNHNS and CDR2 SASEGT. The CDR3 DNA follows: TGTGCCAGCAGTGAAGGGGAAACGGAGCAGTACTTC. Translated, it gives CASSEGETEQYF.

The chain couples TRBV2 to TRBJ2-5; TRBD2 agrees at 7 bases. Germline assignment: CDR1 SNHLY and CDR2 FYNNEI. The CDR3 extends over 13 amino acids. Losses at the gene ends were 4 bases for V and 11 bases for J; bases not matched to a gene: 10. The CDR3, as DNA: TGTGCCAGCAGTGGGGAGGGTTCGGATACGCAGTACTTC. It translates to CASSGEGSDTQYF.

This clonotype was seen only once. The V gene is TRBV6-5, the J gene TRBJ2-1; D is possibly TRBD1 (5 bases). Trimming stripped 0 bases from V and 8 bases from J, with 17 bases between. Germline V CDR1 and CDR2: MNHEY, SVGAGI. This CDR3 is 16 amino acids long. The CDR3 loop is CASSYSTATPFDEQFF. CDR3 DNA sequence: TGTGCCAGCAGTTACTCGACAGCGACGCCCTTTGATGAGCAGTTCTTC.

The chain links TRBV20-1 to TRBJ2-4; TRBD2 aligns across 10 bases. The DNA end lines up better with TRBJ2-7; the J call may be wrong. This CDR3 has 15 amino acids. Germline CDR1 DFQATT, CDR2 SNEGSKA (reference sequence). CDR3 nucleotide sequence: TGCAGTGCTAGACCAGGACTAGCGGCTCAATACGAGCAGTACTTC. As protein: CSARPGLAAQYEQYF.

This clonotype was found a few times. This chain joins TRBV7-9 and TRBJ2-1, with no clear D. Germline V gene data show CDR1 as SEHNR and CDR2 as FQNEAQ (reference sequence). The CDR3 runs 19 residues. V dropped 5 bases and J dropped 0 bases, with 23 bases sitting between them. CDR3 sequence reads: CASSPSGSVRANSYNEQFF. CDR3 nucleotides: TGTGCCAGCAGCCCCAGTGGGTCTGTACGGGCAAACTCCTACAATGAGCAGTTCTTC.

This clonotype appeared a few times. The genes are TRBV10-3 and TRBJ2-3; D gene unclear. V was trimmed by 7 bases and J by 0 bases, leaving 8 bases between them. The CDR3 extends over 13 amino acids. CDR1 is ENHRY, CDR2 SYGVKD, per germline. The CDR3, as DNA: TGTGCCATCACTGGCGTCAGCACAGATACGCAGTATTTT. Translating gives CAITGVSTDTQYF.

The sample holds one count of this clonotype. The chain carries TRBV18 and TRBJ2-5; tentative D call: TRBD1 (6 bases). The end of the DNA aligns better with TRBJ2-7, so the J call may be wrong. This CDR3 comprises 16 residues. In germline, CDR1 is KGHSH, CDR2 LQKENI. The CDR3 nucleotides are TGTGCCAGCTCGTTCCCCGGATGGCAACAGGGCTACGAGCAGTACTTC. Encoded protein: CASSFPGWQQGYEQYF.

This chain connects TRBV6-6 to TRBJ1-2; TRBD1 matches at 7 bases. The CDR3 extends over 13 amino acids. V dropped 7 bases and J dropped 4; count of bases not matched to a gene: 6. Per the germline V gene, CDR1 is MNHNY and CDR2 is SVGAGI (reference sequence). CDR3 loop: CASTKGQTYGYTF. The CDR3 region has the DNA TGTGCCAGCACAAAGGGACAGACCTATGGCTACACCTTC.

CDR3 protein: CSVVSRGSYEQYF. In DNA form, the CDR3 reads TGCAGCGTTGTATCTCGGGGCTCCTACGAGCAGTACTTC. This chain joins TRBV29-1 and TRBJ2-7; TRBD2 is a possible D gene (5 bases). Deletions cut 4 bases from V and 0 bases from J, with 10 bases between. The CDR3 contains 13 residues. Germline V gives CDR1 SQVTM, CDR2 ANQGSEA.

The chain couples TRBV6-5 to TRBJ2-3, with D perhaps matching TRBD2 (6 bases). Trimming left V 6 bases short and J 4 bases short, with 17 bases between. CDR3 size: 15 residues. CDR1 is MNHEY, CDR2 SVGAGI, per germline. The CDR3 coding sequence is TGTGCCAGCAGGCTGGGGCTAGCGTCATCAGATACGCAGTATTTT. Its protein is CASRLGLASSDTQYF.

V is TRBV29-1 and J is TRBJ2-1, with D perhaps matching TRBD1 or TRBD2 (5 bases each). Germline-derived CDR1 and CDR2 are SQVTM and ANQGSEA. V lost 1 base and J 13 bases, leaving 14 bases between the germline ends. The length of the CDR3 is 12 residues. The CDR3 coding sequence is TGCAGCGTTGAAGGCAGGCAAGGGACCCAGTTCTTC. Its protein is CSVEGRQGTQFF.

This clonotype was detected only a few times. The chain employs TRBV6-6 and TRBJ2-3; possibly TRBD1 or TRBD2 for D (5 bases each). The CDR3 is 15 amino acids. The ends were cut back, 2 bases at V and 1 base at J, with 10 bases in the middle. The germline gives CDR1 MNHNY, CDR2 SVGAGI (reference sequence). The DNA for the CDR3 is TGTGCCAGCAGTTACAGAGGGGACGGCACAGATACGCAGTATTTT. It is translated as CASSYRGDGTDTQYF.

The chain joins TRBV27 to TRBJ1-2, with D possibly TRBD1 on 6 matching bases. Trimming took 6 bases from V and 0 from J, leaving 17 bases between them. The CDR3 is 16 residues long. From germline, CDR1 is MNHEY and CDR2 SMNVEV (reference sequence). CDR3 DNA sequence: TGTGCCAGCAGCGCCAGACAGGACCTAGCTAACTATGGCTACACCTTC. Translating it yields CASSARQDLANYGYTF.

Only a few counts were recorded for this clonotype. This chain links TRBV4-2 with TRBJ1-2; 7 bases are shared with TRBD1. The CDR3 sequence is 14 residues long. Germline V gene sequence: CDR1 LGHNA, CDR2 YNFKEQ. The V gene end was trimmed by 3 bases and the J gene end by 4 bases; junction bases not matched to a gene: 5. The CDR3 sequence: CASSHLTGAYGYTF. CDR3 in DNA: TGTGCCAGCAGCCACCTCACAGGGGCCTATGGCTACACCTTC.

The V and J genes are TRBV7-9 and TRBJ1-2; TRBD1 aligns across 7 bases. Germline CDR1 reads SEHNR; CDR2 reads FQNEAQ (reference sequence). The junction had 8 bases not matched to a gene; V was cut back by 5 bases and J by 8 bases. The CDR3 is made up of 13 amino acids. CDR3 in amino acids: CASSPGQVVGYTF. The DNA for the CDR3 is TGTGCCAGCAGCCCTGGACAGGTGGTAGGCTACACCTTC.

The chain recombines TRBV12-3 or TRBV12-4 with TRBJ2-3; 7 positions agree with TRBD1. The CDR3 has 15 residues. V lost 5 bases, J lost 5 bases, and 10 bases stayed unmatched. The CDR3 nucleotides read TGTGCCAGCAGTCAGTCCCGGGACAGTGAAGATACGCAGTATTTT. This translates into CASSQSRDSEDTQYF.

The chain recombines TRBV29-1 with TRBJ2-3, with 11 bases identical to TRBD2. CDR1 and CDR2 (germline): SQVTM, ANQGSEA. After removal of 3 bases from V and 3 bases from J, the junction contained 8 bases not matched to a gene. The CDR3 spans 16 residues. The CDR3: CSVEQGTSGSTDTQYF. CDR3 DNA: TGCAGCGTTGAGCAGGGAACTAGCGGGAGTACAGATACGCAGTATTTT.